Shown below are 25 T cell receptor beta chains from a single sample sequenced in a study of blood T cell repertoires in COVID-19. Repertoires were generated with immunoSEQ multiplex PCR, while TCRdb's copy carries only in-frame clones and drops some. The sample has around 130,000 clones, roughly four fifths seen once. Sequencing used PBMCs or T cells enriched from blood (not recorded which). The receptor source for this set is a man between 25 and 39 years old who had recovered from COVID-19.

In its sample, this clone was seen a few times. The J gene is TRBJ1-2, the V gene TRBV21-1; the table assigns TRBD1, which was not confirmed against the DNA. TRBV21-1 corresponds to a pseudogene. The CDR3 is 14 residues long. The CDR3 loop reads CASSKGDRGGGYTF. Here the CDR3 DNA reads TGTGCCAGCAGCAAAGGGGACAGGGGTGGCGGCTACACCTTC.

The chain recombines TRBV18 with TRBJ1-2, with D uncertain. V dropped 0 bases and J dropped 1 base, with 6 bases sitting between them. This CDR3 region has 14 residues. Germline V gene lookup returns CDR1 KGHSH and CDR2 LQKENI. The CDR3 DNA reads TGTGCCAGCTCACCACCGAACAGTAACTATGGCTACACCTTC. Protein: CASSPPNSNYGYTF.

The chain links TRBV7-9 to TRBJ2-1; D might be TRBD2 (5 bases). Germline V gene sequence: CDR1 SEHNR, CDR2 FQNEAQ (reference sequence). The CDR3 sequence is 15 residues long. Trimming left V 1 base short and J 5 bases short, with 12 bases between. In DNA, the CDR3 is TGTGCCAGCAGCTTAGATGCGGGCCCAAACAATGAGCAGTTCTTC. Translated, it gives CASSLDAGPNNEQFF.

The chain carries TRBV25-1 and TRBJ1-1, with 8 bases lining up with TRBD1. V lost 2 bases and J lost 4; bases outside the gene matches: 3. The V gene's germline CDR1 is MGHDK and CDR2 SYGVNS. This CDR3 comprises 14 residues. Here the CDR3 reads CASSEPDRVTEAFF. As DNA, the CDR3 is TGTGCCAGCAGTGAACCGGACAGGGTCACTGAAGCTTTCTTT.

V gene TRBV28 combines with J gene TRBJ2-3, with TRBD2 identical over 10 bases. The CDR3 runs to 17 residues. Germline lookup yields CDR1 MDHEN and CDR2 SYDVKM. With 2 bases clipped from V and 1 base from J, the junction kept 6 bases outside the gene matches. The CDR3, as DNA: TGTGCCAGCAGTTTACAGGTTGGGACTAGCGGCACAGATACGCAGTATTTT. This gives the protein CASSLQVGTSGTDTQYF.

On this clone: A read error may be the cause here, since a much bigger clone is one base away. V gene TRBV3-1 (or the pseudogene TRBV3-2) combines with J gene TRBJ2-5; the D gene is possibly TRBD2 (6 bases). Trimming stripped 4 bases from V and 2 bases from J, with 8 bases between. The CDR3 spans 13 residues. The germline V gene has CDR1 LGHDT and CDR2 YNNKEL (reference sequence). In DNA, the CDR3 is TGTGCCAGCAGCCTTGGGGGGCAAGAGACCCAGTACTTC. Translated, it gives CASSLGGQETQYF.

The chain has TRBV5-1 and TRBJ1-2; the match to TRBD1 covers 8 bases. This CDR3 has 14 residues. CDR1 and CDR2 from the germline V gene are SGHRS and YFSETQ. Trimming removed 4 bases from V and 2 bases from J; junction bases left unmatched: 4. The CDR3 protein is CASSPGQGNYGYTF. DNA of the CDR3: TGCGCCAGCAGCCCTGGACAGGGAAACTATGGCTACACCTTC.

CDR3 sequence reads: CAWSLLSRGRTEAFF. DNA for the CDR3: TGTGCCTGGAGCCTTCTTAGCAGGGGGCGAACTGAAGCTTTCTTT. The chain uses TRBV30 and TRBJ1-1; 8 bases are a match to TRBD1. With 3 bases clipped from V and 5 bases from J, the junction kept 11 bases outside the gene matches. The CDR3 has 15 amino acids. CDR1 GTSNPN and CDR2 SVGIG come from the germline V gene (reference sequence).

The J gene is TRBJ1-5, the V gene TRBV23-1; 9 bases are a match to TRBD1. TRBV23-1 is treated as an ORF (open reading frame) with a function not yet certain. With 2 bases clipped from V and 0 bases from J, the junction kept 8 bases outside the gene matches. This CDR3 has 18 residues. The CDR3 DNA reads as TGCGCCAGCAGTCAAACGGACAGGGGAAATTATAGCAATCAGCCCCAGCATTTT. Protein sequence: CASSQTDRGNYSNQPQHF.

This clone was counted a single time. J is TRBJ1-5 and V is TRBV30, with D perhaps matching TRBD1 (5 bases). Deletions cut 2 bases from V and 8 bases from J, with 13 bases between. From germline, CDR1 is GTSNPN and CDR2 SVGIG (reference sequence). CDR3 length: 13 residues. The CDR3 protein is CAWSPSRVEPQHF. Written as DNA, the CDR3 is TGTGCCTGGAGTCCCTCCAGGGTTGAGCCCCAGCATTTT.

The CDR3 here is CASSPATGMGYTF. Here the CDR3 DNA reads TGTGCCAGCAGCCCGGCGACGGGAATGGGCTACACCTTC. The rearrangement joins TRBV3-1 (or the pseudogene TRBV3-2) to TRBJ1-2, with unresolved D. There are 13 residues in the CDR3. Deletions cut 4 bases from V and 8 bases from J, with 14 bases between. Germline V gene sequence: CDR1 LGHDT, CDR2 YNNKEL (reference sequence).

This chain joins TRBV6-2 or TRBV6-3 and TRBJ1-6; 8 positions agree with TRBD1. CDR3 size: 16 residues. CDR1 is MNHEY and CDR2 is SVGEGT in the germline V gene. J was trimmed by 5 bases and V by 2 bases; bases with no gene match: 5. The CDR3 region is CASSYPRGQDNSPLHF. The CDR3 nucleotides read TGTGCCAGCAGTTACCCCAGGGGGCAGGATAATTCACCCCTCCACTTT.

The CDR3 region is CASSLSGAFNTQYF. CDR3 nucleotides: TGTGCCAGCAGCTTAAGCGGGGCTTTCAATACGCAGTATTTT. The rearrangement uses TRBV5-4 and TRBJ2-3, with 7 bases fitting TRBD2. The CDR3 has 14 amino acids. J lost 7 bases, V lost 2 bases, and 7 bases had no gene match. Germline CDR1 and CDR2: SGHNT and YYREEE (reference sequence).

This chain links TRBV18 with TRBJ2-1; 9 nucleotides agree with TRBD1. V lost 4 bases and J lost 4; bases outside the gene matches: 8. The germline V gene has CDR1 KGHSH and CDR2 LQKENI. This CDR3 is 16 amino acids long. CDR3 loop: CASSRRGTGTYNEQFF. CDR3 nucleotides: TGTGCCAGCTCACGCCGGGGGACAGGGACATACAATGAGCAGTTCTTC.

This clone occurred once. J is TRBJ2-5 and V is TRBV11-3; TRBD2 aligns across 8 bases. V was pared by 0 bases and J by 7 bases, with 10 bases of the junction left unmatched. This CDR3 spans 16 amino acids. Germline CDR1 SGHNT, CDR2 YENEEA. The CDR3 coding sequence is TGTGCCAGCAGCTTAGAACCTCCGGGGGGGATGGGGACCCAGTACTTC. It is translated as CASSLEPPGGMGTQYF.

The V call is TRBV6-1, the J call TRBJ2-7, with TRBD2 matching 7 bases. The germline V gene encodes CDR1 MNHNS and CDR2 SASEGT. CDR3 length equals 14 residues. Trimming took 1 base from V and 4 from J; bases not matched to a gene: 4. CDR3 in amino acids: CASSEVGSGYEQYF. CDR3 DNA sequence: TGTGCCAGCAGTGAAGTAGGTAGCGGGTACGAGCAGTACTTC.

This sequence joins TRBV29-1 and TRBJ2-5; D may be TRBD2 (5 bases). Per the germline V gene, CDR1 is SQVTM and CDR2 is ANQGSEA. The CDR3 contains 12 residues. The ends were cut back, 4 bases at V and 5 bases at J, with 11 bases in the middle. In DNA form, the CDR3 reads TGCAGCGTTGGAAGGAGAGGGGAGACCCAGTACTTC. This codes for CSVGRRGETQYF.

This clone has only one observation. The J gene is TRBJ2-1, the V gene TRBV5-1, with D possibly matching TRBD1 (6 bases). Trimming pared 4 bases from V and 4 bases from J, leaving 15 bases between. The CDR3 runs 15 residues. Germline CDR1 SGHRS, CDR2 YFSETQ. Here the CDR3 DNA reads TGCGCCAGCAGCCAAACGGGACAAGATTACAATGAGCAGTTCTTC. This translates into CASSQTGQDYNEQFF.

The genes are TRBV6-5 and TRBJ1-5, with a possible D match to TRBD1 (6 bases). The germline gives CDR1 MNHEY, CDR2 SVGAGI. Trimming left V 5 bases short and J 5 bases short, with 16 bases between. The CDR3 length is 15 residues. Here the CDR3 reads CASSTGRGGHQPQHF. The DNA of the CDR3 is TGTGCCAGCAGTACTGGTAGGGGGGGGCATCAGCCCCAGCATTTT.

The V and J genes are TRBV27 and TRBJ1-2; TRBD1 matches at 10 bases. Germline values: CDR1 MNHEY, CDR2 SMNVEV (reference sequence). CDR3 length equals 15 residues. The trim removed 3 bases at V and 4 bases at J, leaving 5 bases unmatched. CDR3 nucleotides: TGTGCCAGCAGTTTTAGGGACAGGGGCGTCTATGGCTACACCTTC. Residues: CASSFRDRGVYGYTF.

The rearrangement joins TRBV10-2 to TRBJ1-4; TRBD1 matches 8 bases. V lost 8 bases, J lost 0 bases, and 5 bases stayed unmatched. CDR1 WSHSY and CDR2 SAAADI come from the germline V gene. The CDR3 length is 15 residues. This CDR3 is CASRDRTATNEKLFF. For the CDR3, the DNA is TGCGCCAGCCGGGACAGGACAGCAACTAATGAAAAACTGTTTTTT.

The rearrangement uses TRBV7-9 and TRBJ1-4; 8 bases agree with TRBD1. Looked up from germline, CDR1 is SEHNR and CDR2 is FQNEAQ (reference sequence). The CDR3 totals 16 residues. V was pared by 4 bases and J by 6 bases, with 10 bases of the junction left unmatched. The CDR3 here is CASSSPPGTGDEKLFF. As DNA, the CDR3 is TGTGCCAGCAGCTCTCCGCCCGGGACAGGAGATGAAAAACTGTTTTTT.

J is TRBJ2-7 and V is TRBV2; TRBD2 agrees at 10 bases. This CDR3 spans 15 amino acids. In germline, CDR1 is SNHLY, CDR2 FYNNEI. Trimming at V came to 10 bases and at J to 0 bases, leaving 9 bases not matched to a gene. CDR3: CATTGRLAGSYEQYV. CDR3 coding DNA: TGTGCCACCACCGGGAGACTAGCGGGCTCCTACGAGCAGTACGTC.

The rearrangement joins TRBV5-1 to TRBJ1-1; 7 bases match TRBD1. Trimming took 4 bases from V and 4 from J; bases not matched to a gene: 10. CDR1 SGHRS and CDR2 YFSETQ come from the germline V gene. This CDR3 has 15 residues. The CDR3 here is CASSPRTGPSTEAFF. CDR3 bases: TGCGCCAGCAGCCCCCGGACAGGTCCTAGCACTGAAGCTTTCTTT. The full variable domain, with the rest looked up from reference TRBV5-1 and TRBJ1-1, is KAGVTQTPRYLIKTRGQQVTLSCSPISGHRSVSWYQQTPGQGLQFLFEYFSETQRNKGNFPGRFSGRQFSNSRSEMNVSTLELGDSALYLCASSPRTGPSTEAFFGQGTRLTVV.

The V call is TRBV4-1, the J call TRBJ2-2; 8 nucleotides line up with TRBD2. The CDR3 runs to 16 residues. Germline trimming cut 4 bases from V and 2 bases from J; bases unmatched to any gene: 6. Germline V CDR1 and CDR2: MGHRA, YSYEKL. In DNA, the CDR3 is TGCGCCAGCAGCCTCGGGGGGGACACAAACACCGGGGAGCTGTTTTTT. Translation gives CASSLGGDTNTGELFF.